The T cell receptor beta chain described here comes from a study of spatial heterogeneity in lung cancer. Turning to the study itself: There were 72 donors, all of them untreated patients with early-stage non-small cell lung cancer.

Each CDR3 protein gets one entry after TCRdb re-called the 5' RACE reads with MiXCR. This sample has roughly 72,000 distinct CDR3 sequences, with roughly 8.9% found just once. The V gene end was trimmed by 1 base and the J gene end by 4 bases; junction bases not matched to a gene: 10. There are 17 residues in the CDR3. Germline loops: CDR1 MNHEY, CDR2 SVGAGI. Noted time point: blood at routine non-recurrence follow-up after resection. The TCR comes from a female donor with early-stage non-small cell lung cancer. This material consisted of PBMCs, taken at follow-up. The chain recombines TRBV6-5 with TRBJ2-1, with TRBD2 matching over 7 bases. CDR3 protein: CASSYYEGGPPYNEQFF. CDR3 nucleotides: TGTGCCAGCAGTTACTACGAGGGAGGGCCCCCGTACAATGAGCAGTTCTTC.